Listed below are T cell receptor beta chains from one sample, sequenced in a study of T-cell reconstitution after alpha-beta-depleted transplantation in children. TCRdb independently ran MiXCR on the PCR reads; one entry per CDR3 protein. The data contain approximately 200,000 distinct CDR3 sequences, 6.3% of them singletons. The sample in question was PBMCs, obtained before TCRalphabeta/CD19-depleted stem cell transplant. The receptors were gathered from a girl under two years old with combined immunodeficiency, due to receive a stem cell transplant. Both conserved end residues are part of each CDR3. D genes are given only for firm matches. The size entry is marked missing in some rows and otherwise reads once, few, many or a size class.

v_gene	j_gene	abundance	d_gene	CDR3nt	CDR3aa
TRBV7-2	TRBJ1-2	many	TRBD1	TGTGCCAGCAGCTCTAGCCCCGGACAGGGATCGGGCTACACCTTC	CASSSSPGQGSGYTF
TRBV7-3	TRBJ2-1	many	-	TGTGCCAGCAGCTTCGACTATTACAATGAGCAGTTCTTC	CASSFDYYNEQFF
TRBV27	TRBJ2-7	many	-	TGTGCCAGCAGTTTAAACCCCAGAGGGTTCTACGAGCAGTACTTC	CASSLNPRGFYEQYF
TRBV21-1	TRBJ2-3	many	-	TGTGCCAGCAGCAGACCTCGCGGGGGGGGCACAGATACGCAGTATTTT	CASSRPRGGGTDTQYF
TRBV29-1	TRBJ2-7	many	TRBD2	TGCAGCGTTGAACCTAGCGGAAGCTCCTACGAGCAGTACTTC	CSVEPSGSSYEQYF
TRBV20-1	TRBJ2-7	many	-	TGCAGTGCTGACTATCTCATTACCTACGAGCAGTACTTC	CSADYLITYEQYF
TRBV21-1	TRBJ1-5	-	-	TGTGCCAGCAGCGTCCCTCCTCGACAGGGAAGCAATCAGCCCCAGCATTTT	CASSVPPRQGSNQPQHF
TRBV14	TRBJ2-7	many	-	TGTGCCAGCAGCGTTCTGGGGAGCTCCTACGAGCAGTACTTC	CASSVLGSSYEQYF
TRBV4-2	TRBJ2-1	many	-	TGTGCCAGCAGCCAAGTTTCGTCCGTCATTTACCTCAATGAGCAGTTCTTC	CASSQVSSVIYLNEQFF
TRBV27	TRBJ2-1	many	TRBD1	TGTGCCAGCAGTTTAGGGACAGGGATTGTTGAGCAGTTCTTC	CASSLGTGIVEQFF
TRBV6-5	TRBJ2-2	many	-	TGTGCCAGCGCCCCACAGGTGAACACCGGGGAGCTGTTTTTT	CASAPQVNTGELFF
TRBV6-2/TRBV6-3	TRBJ2-1	many	TRBD1	TGTGCCAGCAGTTACTCAGACGGCGGACAGGGGTACCCCTACAATGAGCAGTTCTTC	CASSYSDGGQGYPYNEQFF
TRBV12-3/TRBV12-4	TRBJ2-5	many	-	TGTGCCAGCAGCCCCCTGTTACGAGAAGAGACCCAGTACTTC	CASSPLLREETQYF
TRBV7-9	TRBJ2-5	-	-	TGTGCCAGCAGCCCCGCTCGGGCGGGATCGGGTGAGACCCAGTACTTC	CASSPARAGSGETQYF
TRBV13	TRBJ2-7	many	-	TGTGCCAGCAGCTGGGGCGATTCGAGCTCCTACGAGCAGTACTTC	CASSWGDSSSYEQYF
TRBV6-1	TRBJ2-7	many	TRBD1	TGTGCCAGCAGAACCGGACAGGGTCCCTACGAGCAGTACTTC	CASRTGQGPYEQYF
TRBV20-1	TRBJ2-3	many	TRBD2	TGCAGTGCCACAACGGGGGGGGCCCCAGATACGCAGTATTTT	CSATTGGAPDTQYF
TRBV7-3	TRBJ2-1	many	TRBD2	TGTGCCAGCAGCTTTTTACCCCCTTCGACTAGCGGGAGCCCCTACAATGAGCAGTTCTTC	CASSFLPPSTSGSPYNEQFF
TRBV9	TRBJ2-2	many	-	TGTGCCAGCAGCGTAGCAGGCGGGGCCGGGGAGCTGTTTTTT	CASSVAGGAGELFF
TRBV29-1	TRBJ2-3	many	TRBD1	TGCAGCGTTGAATTAGGGACAGATACTATCGGGAGCACAGATACGCAGTATTTT	CSVELGTDTIGSTDTQYF
TRBV7-2	TRBJ2-5	-	-	TGTGCCAGCAGCCTCCTGTTCGGGGTCCGAGAGACCCAGTACTTC	CASSLLFGVRETQYF
TRBV4-2	TRBJ2-3	-	-	TGTGCCATGAGCCCAGGGAGAGCCAAAGATACGCAGTATTTT	CAMSPGRAKDTQYF
TRBV13	TRBJ2-7	-	-	TGTGCCAGCAGCCCCCCCGACAAGGCCTACGAGCAGTACTTC	CASSPPDKAYEQYF
TRBV12-3/TRBV12-4	TRBJ1-2	many	-	TGTGCCAGCAGCCGCTCCCGTTACACCTATGGCTACACCTTC	CASSRSRYTYGYTF